The rows below give T cell receptor beta chains drawn from one sample of a study of blood T cells in healthy people across ages. TCRdb itself ran the 5' RACE reads through MiXCR, one entry per CDR3 protein. The repertoire holds around 800,000 distinct CDR3 sequences, with roughly 25% as singletons. These data were also filed under a second study, of T cells of mothers and their children.

Sequenced: blood. These receptors originate from a boy aged 10-17 years in good health. Both conserved end residues are part of each CDR3. The D gene is left open where the match is weak. Not all rows give a size; the values are once, few, many and, for expanded clones, a class.

j_call d_call v_call clone_size cdr3_aa cdr3_nt
TRBJ2-2 TRBD2 TRBV7-9 few CASSVRRDSGGDTGELFF TGTGCCAGCAGTGTTAGGCGTGATAGCGGGGGAGACACCGGGGAGCTGTTTTTT
TRBJ1-2 . TRBV12-3/TRBV12-4 . CASSLAVVGYTF TGTGCCAGCAGTTTAGCGGTGGTTGGCTACACCTTC
TRBJ2-7 . TRBV5-5 few CASSQEDHSYEQYF TGTGCCAGCAGCCAGGAGGACCACTCCTACGAGCAGTACTTC
TRBJ1-4 . TRBV29-1 few CSVAAGANEKLFF TGCAGCGTTGCGGCAGGGGCTAATGAAAAACTGTTTTTT
TRBJ2-3 TRBD1 TRBV6-6 . CASSYSTGGNTQYF TGTGCCAGCAGTTACTCGACAGGGGGGAATACGCAGTATTTT
TRBJ1-4 . TRBV12-3/TRBV12-4 . CASTAAGNEKLFF TGTGCCAGCACCGCCGCGGGTAACGAAAAACTGTTTTTT
TRBJ1-2 . TRBV12-3/TRBV12-4 . CASSLALGRDPQKLYGYTF TGTGCCAGCAGTTTAGCGCTGGGCAGGGACCCCCAGAAACTTTATGGCTACACCTTC
TRBJ2-5 TRBD1 TRBV5-1 . CASSHPDREETQYF TGCGCCAGCAGCCATCCCGACAGGGAAGAGACCCAGTACTTC
TRBJ2-2 . TRBV20-1 few CSASPPGTGELFF TGCAGTGCGTCCCCCCCGGGCACCGGGGAGCTGTTTTTT
TRBJ2-5 . TRBV27 few CASSRLMGAKGETQYF TGTGCCAGCAGCCGACTAATGGGGGCGAAGGGGGAGACCCAGTACTTC
TRBJ1-1 . TRBV13 many CAASWRANTEAFF TGTGCCGCTTCCTGGCGGGCGAACACTGAAGCTTTCTTT
TRBJ1-1 TRBD1 TRBV28 . CASSIPRDRRNTEAFF TGTGCCAGCAGTATCCCCCGGGACAGACGGAACACTGAAGCTTTCTTT
TRBJ2-6 . TRBV6-1 few CASSATNVLTF TGTGCCAGCAGTGCCACCAACGTCCTGACTTTC
TRBJ2-5 . TRBV24-1 few CATSAERGWGQETQYF TGTGCCACCAGTGCAGAGAGGGGATGGGGCCAAGAGACCCAGTACTTC
TRBJ2-2 TRBD1 TRBV9 . CASSVVDRRSTGELFF TGTGCCAGCAGCGTAGTGGACAGGAGGAGCACCGGGGAGCTGTTTTTT
TRBJ2-1 TRBD2 TRBV29-1 . CSVVPSGGRDEQFF TGCAGCGTTGTGCCTAGCGGGGGTAGGGATGAGCAGTTCTTC
TRBJ1-2 . TRBV5-1 . CASSLLTEKYGYTF TGCGCCAGCAGCTTATTGACAGAGAAATATGGCTACACCTTC
TRBJ2-3 TRBD2 TRBV27 few CAIRASGGALDTQYF TGTGCCATAAGGGCTAGCGGGGGGGCCTTAGATACGCAGTATTTT
TRBJ1-1 TRBD1 TRBV30 few CAWRGDRAAFF TGTGCCTGGAGGGGAGACAGGGCGGCTTTCTTT
TRBJ2-2 . TRBV29-1 . CSVAGTSTGELFF TGCAGCGTTGCCGGGACGTCCACCGGGGAGCTGTTTTTT
TRBJ2-3 . TRBV28 . CASSAELTSTDTQYF TGTGCCAGCAGTGCAGAACTAACTAGCACAGATACGCAGTATTTT
TRBJ2-2 . TRBV10-3 . CAISESSRELFF TGTGCCATCAGTGAGTCCTCGAGGGAGCTGTTTTTT
TRBJ2-7 . TRBV15 . CATSAGRSYEQYF TGTGCCACCTCCGCAGGGCGCTCCTACGAGCAGTACTTC
TRBJ2-2 . TRBV21-1 . CASSKKLGDCTGELFF TGTGCCAGCAGCAAAAAGTTGGGGGACTGCACCGGGGAGCTGTTTTTT
TRBJ1-5 . TRBV20-1 few CSASQTDQPQHF TGCAGTGCTAGTCAGACCGATCAGCCCCAGCATTTT
TRBJ1-5 TRBD1 TRBV12-3/TRBV12-4 . CASRRDSPNQPQHF TGTGCCAGCAGAAGGGACAGCCCTAATCAGCCCCAGCATTTT
TRBJ2-5 . TRBV10-3 . CAISRGPQGSGGETQYF TGTGCCATCAGTAGGGGCCCACAGGGATCGGGCGGGGAGACCCAGTACTTC
TRBJ2-5 . TRBV20-1 . CSASRGEAGETQYF TGCAGTGCTAGCCGGGGTGAGGCGGGAGAGACCCAGTACTTC
TRBJ1-4 . TRBV5-1 . CASSLGMGEKLFF TGCGCCAGCAGCTTGGGGATGGGTGAAAAACTGTTTTTT
TRBJ2-7 . TRBV10-3 . CAISESNTASYEQYF TGTGCCATCAGTGAGTCGAATACAGCCTCCTACGAGCAGTACTTC
TRBJ1-4 . TRBV4-1 . CASSAPLSWDEKLFF TGCGCCAGCAGCGCCCCGCTAAGTTGGGATGAAAAACTGTTTTTT
TRBJ2-5 . TRBV7-9 many CASSLKAGQKTQYF TGTGCCAGCAGCTTAAAGGCAGGACAGAAGACCCAGTACTTC
TRBJ2-1 . TRBV9 . CASSSQKWEQFF TGTGCCAGCAGCTCCCAAAAATGGGAGCAGTTCTTC
TRBJ2-2 TRBD1 TRBV28 . CASRGDRVVGELFF TGTGCCAGCAGAGGGGACAGGGTAGTCGGGGAGCTGTTTTTT
TRBJ2-3 . TRBV3-1 . CASSQVTGSDTQYF TGTGCCAGCAGCCAAGTGACGGGGTCAGATACGCAGTATTTT
TRBJ2-1 TRBD2 TRBV7-3 . CASSPYAGGSYNEQFF TGTGCCAGCAGCCCCTATGCGGGGGGATCGTACAATGAGCAGTTCTTC
TRBJ1-4 . TRBV7-9 . CASSPKVGPLLNEKLFF TGTGCCAGCAGCCCCAAAGTGGGGCCGCTCCTTAATGAAAAACTGTTTTTT
TRBJ2-2 . TRBV15 few CATSRDYDRITGELFF TGTGCCACCAGCAGAGACTACGACAGGATCACCGGGGAGCTGTTTTTT
TRBJ2-7 . TRBV5-1 . CASSIPQGYEQYF TGCGCCAGCAGCATCCCACAGGGCTACGAGCAGTACTTC
TRBJ1-1 . TRBV7-3 few CASSSNTNTEAFF TGTGCCAGCAGCTCCAACACGAACACTGAAGCTTTCTTT
TRBJ2-7 TRBD1 TRBV27 few CASSLSFYRDRSYEQYF TGTGCCAGCAGTTTATCTTTCTACCGGGACAGGTCCTACGAGCAGTACTTC
TRBJ1-1 . TRBV7-9 few CASSPLVLNTEAFF TGTGCCAGCAGCCCCTTGGTCTTGAACACTGAAGCTTTCTTT
TRBJ2-5 . TRBV3-1 few CASSQRLDRGETQYF TGTGCCAGCAGCCAGAGGCTGGACAGAGGAGAGACCCAGTACTTC
TRBJ1-2 . TRBV7-9 few CASRGRNYGYTF TGTGCCAGCAGAGGGAGAAACTATGGCTACACCTTC
TRBJ1-1 TRBD1 TRBV12-3/TRBV12-4 few CASRSQGVGDTEAFF TGTGCCAGCAGGTCCCAGGGGGTTGGGGACACTGAAGCTTTCTTT
TRBJ2-7 TRBD1 TRBV25-1 . CASFSDRGNEQYF TGTGCCAGCTTTTCGGACAGGGGGAACGAGCAGTACTTC
TRBJ2-1 . TRBV9 few CASSPSGVEQFF TGTGCCAGCAGCCCCTCGGGTGTTGAGCAGTTCTTC
TRBJ2-3 . TRBV2 . CASSYRTITDTQYF TGTGCCAGCAGTTACCGAACTATCACAGATACGCAGTATTTT
TRBJ2-7 . TRBV7-2 . CASSPRWLPNYEQYF TGTGCCAGCAGCCCCCGGTGGCTCCCCAACTACGAGCAGTACTTC
TRBJ2-7 . TRBV5-4 . CASTEEFRSYEQYF TGTGCCAGCACCGAAGAGTTTCGTTCCTACGAGCAGTACTTC
TRBJ2-7 TRBD1 TRBV7-7 few CASSLGQETYEQYF TGTGCTAGCAGCTTAGGACAGGAGACTTACGAGCAGTACTTC
TRBJ1-6 TRBD1 TRBV12-3/TRBV12-4 . CASTRQGYNSPLHF TGTGCCAGCACTCGACAGGGCTATAATTCACCCCTCCACTTT
TRBJ1-4 . TRBV9 . CASSDQGSSTNEKLFF TGTGCCAGCAGTGACCAGGGTTCCTCAACTAATGAAAAACTGTTTTTT
TRBJ1-2 . TRBV3-1 once CASSPRGADGYTF TGTGCCAGCAGCCCACGGGGGGCGGATGGCTACACCTTC